The clone carrying this TCR beta chain was observed a handful of times. The antigen is undetermined. This specimen comes from a study of blood T cells in healthy people across ages. Study findings and constraints: CMV status of donors was unknown, possibly confounding expanded clonotype changes. Long-lived and aged donors differed, with more naive CD4+ cells and higher diversity in the long-lived. TCR beta diversity per million T cells fell roughly linearly with age.

Germline CDR1 SGHTA, CDR2 FQGNSA. The CDR3 totals 16 residues. Trimming cost V 2 bases and J 2 bases; bases outside gene matches: 6. Each sample had at least 6 million PBMCs isolated. For the second PCR, which ran for roughly 7 to 11 cycles, a sample-barcoded 5' primer and a J-beta primer mix were used. TCRdb re-analysed the 5' RACE reads in MiXCR, keeping a single row per CDR3 protein. This sample has 1.5 million to 2 million distinct CDR3 sequences, with roughly 52% found just once. The chain recombines TRBV7-2 with TRBJ2-7; TRBD1 agrees at 10 bases. This sequence was found in a middle-aged woman in good health. Specimen: blood. The CDR3 here is CASSLWFGQGAYEQYF. The CDR3 DNA reads as TGTGCCAGCAGCTTATGGTTCGGACAGGGGGCCTACGAGCAGTACTTC.